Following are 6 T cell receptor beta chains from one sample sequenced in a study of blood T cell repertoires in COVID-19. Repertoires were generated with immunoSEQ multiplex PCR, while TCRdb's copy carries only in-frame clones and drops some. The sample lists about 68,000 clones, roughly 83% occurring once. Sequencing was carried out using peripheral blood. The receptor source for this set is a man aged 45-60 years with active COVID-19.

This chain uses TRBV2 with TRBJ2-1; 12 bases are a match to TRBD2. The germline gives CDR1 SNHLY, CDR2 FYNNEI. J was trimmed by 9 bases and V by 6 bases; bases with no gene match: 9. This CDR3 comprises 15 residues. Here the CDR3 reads CASSPGTSGLGEQFF. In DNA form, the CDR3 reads TGTGCCAGCAGCCCCGGGACTAGCGGGCTGGGTGAGCAGTTCTTC.

The CDR3 DNA is TGTGCCACCAGCCCGGATCGAGGGGGCACTGAAGCTTTCTTT. It codes for CATSPDRGGTEAFF. V usage is TRBV15 and J usage is TRBJ1-1, with a weak D call TRBD1 (6 bases). The germline CDR1 and CDR2 sequences are LNHNV and YYDKDF (reference sequence). Deletions cut 5 bases from V and 4 bases from J, with 14 bases between. This CDR3 is 14 amino acids long.

DNA of the CDR3: TGCGCCAGCAGCCTCTGCCCGGGGGGGGTCGCCGGGGAGCTGTTTTTT. This encodes CASSLCPGGVAGELFF. The chain uses TRBV10-1 and TRBJ2-2; 8 bases line up with TRBD2. The CDR3 totals 16 residues. Trimming at V came to 6 bases and at J to 6 bases, leaving 12 bases not matched to a gene. Germline V gene data show CDR1 as WNHNN and CDR2 as SYGVQD (reference sequence).

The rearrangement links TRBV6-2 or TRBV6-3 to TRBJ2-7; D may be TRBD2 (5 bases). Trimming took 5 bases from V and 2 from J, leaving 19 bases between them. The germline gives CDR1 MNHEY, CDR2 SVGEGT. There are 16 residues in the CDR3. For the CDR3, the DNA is TGTGCCAGCAGTACGTATCCTAGCCAGGCCCCCTACGAGCAGTACTTC. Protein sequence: CASSTYPSQAPYEQYF.

The CDR3 nucleotides read TGTGCCAGCAGCGTAGCCAGCGCAGATACGCAGTATTTT. It specifies CASSVASADTQYF. The V and J genes are TRBV9 and TRBJ2-3, with D hard to call. The CDR3 sequence is 13 residues long. Germline V CDR1 and CDR2: SGDLS, YYNGEE. The ends were cut back, 0 bases at V and 4 bases at J, with 6 bases in the middle.

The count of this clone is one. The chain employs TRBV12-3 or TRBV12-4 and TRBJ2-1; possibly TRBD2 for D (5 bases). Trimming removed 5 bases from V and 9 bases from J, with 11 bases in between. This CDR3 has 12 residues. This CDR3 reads CASSPLGSEQFF. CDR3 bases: TGTGCCAGCAGTCCTTTAGGGAGTGAGCAGTTCTTC.